This TCR beta chain stems from a study of shared clonotypes between healthy human individuals. Generated by immunoSEQ multiplex PCR, the TCRdb table keeps only in-frame clones and is missing some. The sample consists of some 320,000 clones, 80% to 90% of them appearing once. Adult donors, all healthy and HIV-negative, had no recent acute infections or vaccinations. In regard to this clone: The antigen is unknown.

Per germline, CDR1 SQVTM and CDR2 ANQGSEA. Trimming removed 7 bases at V and 1 base at J, with 10 bases between. The CDR3 sequence is 12 residues long. Study outcomes and limitations: It was anticipated that sequencing depth would influence how many clonotypes donors shared.

The chain uses TRBV29-1 and TRBJ1-1, with D perhaps matching TRBD1 (5 bases). The specimen sequenced was memory CD8+ T cells sorted from blood. Indicated subset: CD45RO+ cells pooled with CCR7-negative TemRA cells. The sequence derives from a man between 18 and 35 years old in good health. For the CDR3, the DNA is TGCAGCGCCATACAGGAGAACACTGAAGCTTTCTTT. Amino acid sequence: CSAIQENTEAFF.